The source of this TCR beta chain is a study of patients and donors after allogeneic stem cell transplantation. Trimming stripped 0 bases from V and 0 bases from J, with 17 bases between. Germline assignment: CDR1 SQVTM and CDR2 ANQGSEA. The CDR3 totals 17 residues. TCRdb called the RT-PCR reads again in MiXCR, with one record for every CDR3 protein. The top ten hold under 30% of the sample, which has about 110,000 distinct CDR3 sequences, approximately 40% seen once. Material: blood, either unsorted or a sorted T cell fraction (not recorded which). This TCR was sampled from a human donor who was either an allogeneic HSCT recipient or a stem cell or donor lymphocyte infusion donor (not recorded which). It is not recorded whose cells these are; they may come from a transplant donor. This chain uses TRBV29-1 with TRBJ1-2; D gene unclear. DNA of the CDR3: TGCAGCGTTGAAGACCGAGGACGGAGTGGAGCTAACTATGGCTACACCTTC. Translation: CSVEDRGRSGANYGYTF.